Below, 26 T cell receptor beta chains from the same sample are listed, as sequenced in a study of graft-versus-host responses after intestinal transplantation. For these TCRs, the target antigens are not known. Clones were read by immunoSEQ multiplex PCR, and TCRdb kept only the in-frame ones, dropping some. The sample includes about 120,000 clones, 85% to 95% of them seen just once. The sample was unstimulated CD4+ T cells sorted from spleen or lymph node cells, taken before intestinal transplant. These TCRs come from a human donor who received an intestinal transplant.

The chain couples TRBV11-2 to TRBJ2-3, with D possibly being TRBD2 (5 bases). Germline CDR1 reads SGHAT; CDR2 reads FQNNGV. This CDR3 region has 18 residues. With 0 bases removed from V and 0 bases from J, the gap between germline ends came to 16 bases. CDR3 loop: CASSLESLSGSSTDTQYF. The CDR3, as DNA: TGTGCCAGCAGCTTAGAATCCCTCAGCGGCTCTAGCACAGATACGCAGTATTTT.

V is TRBV5-1 and J is TRBJ1-2; D might be TRBD1 (6 bases). Germline V lookup: CDR1 SGHRS, CDR2 YFSETQ. V gave up 2 bases and J gave up 2 bases, with 7 bases separating them. CDR3 length equals 13 residues. The chain's CDR3 is CASSFDRNYGYTF. The CDR3 DNA follows: TGCGCCAGCAGCTTCGACAGGAACTATGGCTACACCTTC.

The V gene is TRBV4-1, the J gene TRBJ2-5; TRBD2 agrees at 11 bases. Looked up from germline, CDR1 is MGHRA and CDR2 is YSYEKL. Trimming cost V 4 bases and J 1 base; bases outside gene matches: 2. CDR3 length: 15 residues. CDR3 in amino acids: CASSPGLAVQETQYF. The CDR3 region has the DNA TGCGCCAGCAGCCCGGGACTAGCGGTCCAAGAGACCCAGTACTTC.

The chain links TRBV6-5 to TRBJ2-7; perhaps TRBD1 as D (6 bases). With 2 bases removed from V and 1 base from J, the gap between germline ends came to 12 bases. Germline V gene sequence: CDR1 MNHEY, CDR2 SVGAGI. The CDR3 consists of 15 residues. CDR3 protein: CASSYTTGRSYEQYF. In nucleotides, the CDR3 is TGTGCCAGCAGTTACACGACAGGAAGATCCTACGAGCAGTACTTC.

The V call is TRBV27, the J call TRBJ2-5; 7 bases fit TRBD1. The germline gives CDR1 MNHEY, CDR2 SMNVEV (reference sequence). Unmatched junction bases numbered 5, after V lost 3 bases and J lost 1 base. This CDR3 is built from 15 residues. The CDR3 protein is CASSFRTGSQETQYF. The DNA for the CDR3 is TGTGCCAGCAGTTTTCGGACAGGAAGCCAAGAGACCCAGTACTTC.

J is TRBJ2-7 and V is TRBV2; D is unclear. The CDR3 is 13 amino acids. Trimming shortened V by 4 bases and J by 3 bases, and 10 bases separated the two germline ends. Germline lookup yields CDR1 SNHLY and CDR2 FYNNEI. The CDR3 protein is CASSGQTDYEQYF. The CDR3 coding sequence is TGTGCCAGCAGTGGACAAACTGACTACGAGCAGTACTTC.

The chain employs TRBV9 and TRBJ2-5; TRBD2 aligns across 8 bases. The length of the CDR3 is 15 residues. Trimming at V came to 3 bases and at J to 1 base, leaving 5 bases not matched to a gene. CDR1 and CDR2 (germline): SGDLS, YYNGEE. CDR3 in amino acids: CASSGSSGSQETQYF. Written as DNA, the CDR3 is TGTGCCAGCAGCGGATCTAGCGGGTCCCAAGAGACCCAGTACTTC.

The chain is built from TRBV29-1 and TRBJ1-1; D perhaps matches TRBD1 (6 bases). The CDR3 is 14 residues long. The germline V gene has CDR1 SQVTM and CDR2 ANQGSEA. Trimming pared 7 bases from V and 0 bases from J, leaving 15 bases between. The CDR3 sequence: CSGTGTNMNTEAFF. CDR3 DNA: TGCAGCGGAACCGGGACAAACATGAACACTGAAGCTTTCTTT.

The chain couples TRBV6-1 to TRBJ1-4, with D unclear. CDR1 MNHNS and CDR2 SASEGT come from the germline V gene. Trimming took off 3 bases at V and 6 bases at J, with 14 bases between the two ends. The CDR3 has 15 residues. This CDR3 reads CASSDVSGPYEKLFF. In DNA form, the CDR3 reads TGTGCCAGCAGTGATGTCAGTGGGCCGTATGAAAAACTGTTTTTT.

The rearrangement uses TRBV5-1 and TRBJ1-2; 10 nucleotides agree with TRBD1. Trimming took 2 bases from V and 4 from J; bases not matched to a gene: 2. CDR1 is SGHRS and CDR2 is YFSETQ in the germline V gene. The CDR3 runs to 14 residues. The CDR3: CASSFGTGVYGYTF. The CDR3, as DNA: TGCGCCAGCAGCTTTGGGACAGGGGTCTATGGCTACACCTTC.

The CDR3 region is CASSLGTGTDTQYF. CDR3 DNA: TGTGCCAGCAGCTTAGGGACAGGCACAGATACGCAGTATTTT. The rearrangement links TRBV7-6 to TRBJ2-3, with D possibly TRBD1 on 6 matching bases. This CDR3 region has 14 residues. The germline V gene has CDR1 SGHVS and CDR2 FNYEAQ. Trimming shortened V by 1 base and J by 1 base, and 6 bases separated the two germline ends.

This sequence joins TRBV5-1 and TRBJ2-5; 9 nucleotides agree with TRBD1. Germline loops: CDR1 SGHRS, CDR2 YFSETQ. The CDR3 totals 17 residues. V was pared by 4 bases and J by 2 bases, with 12 bases of the junction left unmatched. CDR3 region: CASSPKSGQGWQETQYF. CDR3 coding DNA: TGCGCCAGCAGCCCAAAGTCCGGACAGGGGTGGCAAGAGACCCAGTACTTC. The whole variable domain, filled in from reference TRBV5-1 and TRBJ2-5, reads KAGVTQTPRYLIKTRGQQVTLSCSPISGHRSVSWYQQTPGQGLQFLFEYFSETQRNKGNFPGRFSGRQFSNSRSEMNVSTLELGDSALYLCASSPKSGQGWQETQYFGPGTRLLVL.

This chain's CDR3 is CASSFRTTDTQYF. The CDR3 nucleotides read TGTGCCAGCAGTTTTAGAACCACAGATACGCAGTATTTT. The J gene is TRBJ2-3, the V gene TRBV27; no clear D. Trimming took 3 bases from V and 2 from J, leaving 6 bases between them. The CDR3 runs to 13 residues. Per germline, CDR1 MNHEY and CDR2 SMNVEV (reference sequence).

The chain combines TRBV6-1 with TRBJ1-5, with D possibly being TRBD1 (6 bases). CDR1 and CDR2 from the germline V gene are MNHNS and SASEGT. V lost 2 bases to trimming and J lost 8 bases, with 19 bases between them. This CDR3 has 16 residues. The CDR3 DNA reads as TGTGCCAGCAGTGAAAACTACAGGGTGGGATGGAAGCCCCAGCATTTT. Its translation: CASSENYRVGWKPQHF.

The chain joins TRBV19 to TRBJ2-7, with D possibly TRBD1 on 5 matching bases. Germline assignment: CDR1 LNHDA and CDR2 SQIVND (reference sequence). Trimming took off 6 bases at V and 6 bases at J, with 18 bases between the two ends. The CDR3 covers 14 residues. CDR3 nucleotide sequence: TGTGCCAGTAGACTGTGGTCGGCGGACACCGAGCAGTACTTC. It is translated as CASRLWSADTEQYF.

V is TRBV18 and J is TRBJ1-2; D is unclear. CDR3 size: 13 residues. Germline V CDR1 and CDR2: KGHSH, LQKENI. Trimming cost V 2 bases and J 2 bases, with 6 bases left between them. This chain's CDR3 is CASSPSGNYGYTF. The CDR3 nucleotides read TGTGCCAGCTCACCAAGCGGAAACTATGGCTACACCTTC. Based on the CDR3 plus reference TRBV18 and TRBJ1-2, the full variable domain is NAGVMQNPRHLVRRRGQEARLRCSPMKGHSHVYWYRQLPEEGLKFMVYLQKENIIDESGMPKERFSAEFPKEGPSILRIQQVVRGDSAAYFCASSPSGNYGYTFGSGTRLTVV.

The rearrangement joins TRBV30 to TRBJ1-4, with TRBD1 identical over 8 bases. The CDR3 is 14 amino acids. CDR1 GTSNPN and CDR2 SVGIG come from the germline V gene (reference sequence). V lost 2 bases and J lost 8; bases outside the gene matches: 7. The CDR3 reads CAWSSGQGGEKLFF. Here the CDR3 DNA reads TGTGCCTGGAGTTCCGGACAGGGAGGGGAAAAACTGTTTTTT. The variable domain in full, completed from reference TRBV30 and TRBJ1-4, reads SQTIHQWPATLVQPVGSPLSLECTVEGTSNPNLYWYRQAAGRGLQLLFYSVGIGQISSEVPQNLSASRPQDRQFILSSKKLLLSDSGFYLCAWSSGQGGEKLFFGSGTQLSVL.

V and J are TRBV5-6 and TRBJ2-3; D perhaps matches TRBD1 (5 bases). Between the trimmed V and J ends, which lost 2 bases and 4 bases, there was a span of 8 bases. This CDR3 has 13 amino acids. Germline CDR1 SGHDT, CDR2 YYEEEE. CDR3 in DNA: TGTGCCAGCAGCTTCCCAGGGCCAGATACGCAGTATTTT. It encodes CASSFPGPDTQYF.

The J gene is TRBJ2-3, the V gene TRBV6-1; D could derive from TRBD1 or TRBD2 (5 bases each). In germline, CDR1 is MNHNS, CDR2 SASEGT. Trimming shortened V by 6 bases and J by 4 bases, and 14 bases separated the two germline ends. This CDR3 contains 14 residues. The CDR3: CASSSPRGADTQYF. In nucleotides, the CDR3 is TGTGCCAGCAGCAGTCCCCGGGGCGCAGATACGCAGTATTTT.

The J gene is TRBJ2-7, the V gene TRBV5-1; 10 bases line up with TRBD2. Germline loops: CDR1 SGHRS, CDR2 YFSETQ. V was pared by 5 bases and J by 5 bases, with 10 bases of the junction left unmatched. The CDR3 covers 15 residues. CDR3 protein: CASSHEAGGPNEQYF. CDR3 bases: TGCGCCAGCAGTCATGAAGCGGGAGGGCCCAACGAGCAGTACTTC. The entire variable domain, with the rest obtained from reference TRBV5-1 and TRBJ2-7, is as follows: KAGVTQTPRYLIKTRGQQVTLSCSPISGHRSVSWYQQTPGQGLQFLFEYFSETQRNKGNFPGRFSGRQFSNSRSEMNVSTLELGDSALYLCASSHEAGGPNEQYFGPGTRLTVT.

V and J are TRBV18 and TRBJ1-1, with D perhaps matching TRBD1 (5 bases). Germline CDR1 and CDR2: KGHSH and LQKENI. V was shortened by 6 bases and J by 6 bases, with 17 bases between the two germline ends. CDR3 length equals 14 residues. CDR3 bases: TGTGCCAGCTCCCCGGTCGGGGCCACAGCTGAAGCTTTCTTT. Translation gives CASSPVGATAEAFF.

V usage is TRBV7-8 and J usage is TRBJ1-1; TRBD1 aligns across 9 bases. Germline loops: CDR1 SGHVS, CDR2 FQNEAQ. The CDR3 length is 14 residues. Trimming cost V 5 bases and J 4 bases; bases outside gene matches: 5. CDR3 loop: CASSPRTGATEAFF. The CDR3, as DNA: TGTGCCAGCAGCCCCCGGACAGGGGCCACTGAAGCTTTCTTT.

This chain uses TRBV6-6 with TRBJ1-4; D is unresolved. The V gene lost 0 bases and the J gene lost 7 bases, with 6 bases spanning the gap. CDR3 length: 13 residues. CDR1 is MNHNY, CDR2 SVGAGI, per germline (reference sequence). CDR3 residues: CASSYSSSEKLFF. The CDR3 DNA sequence: TGTGCCAGCAGTTACTCGTCTAGTGAAAAACTGTTTTTT.

The chain has TRBV6-6 and TRBJ2-6; D unclear. Germline V gene lookup returns CDR1 MNHNY and CDR2 SVGAGI (reference sequence). The CDR3 length is 12 residues. V was cut by 10 bases and J by 1 base, with 5 bases left in between. CDR3 bases: TGTGCCATCACATCTGGGGCCAACGTCCTGACTTTC. Protein: CAITSGANVLTF.

The chain recombines TRBV5-8 with TRBJ2-2, with TRBD1 matching over 9 bases. CDR3 size: 15 residues. After removal of 5 bases from V and 5 bases from J, the junction contained 7 bases not matched to a gene. Germline values: CDR1 SGHTS, CDR2 YDEGEE. The CDR3 DNA reads as TGTGCCAGCAGAACCGGGACAGGGCCTACCGGGGAGCTGTTTTTT. It is translated as CASRTGTGPTGELFF.

This clone was seen a few times. The V gene is TRBV6-5, the J gene TRBJ2-7, with D unclear. CDR1 is MNHEY and CDR2 is SVGAGI in the germline V gene. This CDR3 has 13 residues. Between the trimmed V and J ends, which lost 5 bases and 7 bases, there was a span of 15 bases. CDR3 loop: CASSPLSSWEQYF. The CDR3 region has the DNA TGTGCCAGCAGTCCTCTGTCCTCCTGGGAGCAGTACTTC.